This T cell receptor beta chain stems from a study of blood T cell repertoires in COVID-19. Study as a whole: Specimens from acute and convalescent COVID-19 originated in the United States, Italy and Spain. Sample material is recorded as cDNA or gDNA derived from T cells, B-cell-depleted T cells, or PBMCs.

This CDR3 comprises 12 residues. Germline V gives CDR1 LNHDA, CDR2 SQIVND (reference sequence). Trimming took 5 bases from V and 6 from J, leaving 10 bases between them. Authors' processing steps: By means of reference gene primer amplification, nucleated cell counts were estimated. Profiled with immunoSEQ multiplex PCR; TCRdb holds only in-frame clones, not every one. The V and J calls and clone size are taken from that table; D and trimming were inferred from the DNA. The sample lists about 160,000 clones, 65% to 85% occurring once. This chain connects TRBV19 to TRBJ1-2, with D perhaps matching TRBD1 (6 bases). The sequencing input was peripheral blood. The clonotype was recovered from a man between 60 and 75 years old with active or convalescent COVID-19. CDR3 in DNA: TGTGCCAGTAGTGACTACAGGGATGGCTACACCTTC. This gives the protein CASSDYRDGYTF.